A selection of T cell receptor beta chains follows, all from one sample in a study of glioma-infiltrating T cells after dendritic cell vaccination. Using immunoSEQ multiplex PCR, the repertoire was profiled, and TCRdb retains in-frame clones only, with some absent. In the table there are tens of thousands of clones, around 80% of which are singletons. Sequencing used blood, obtained before dendritic cell vaccination. Receptor source: a human donor with glioblastoma. Both conserved end residues are trimmed from each CDR3.

CDR3: ASSSLGQNHYEQY
V: TRBV27

CDR3: ASSLPGQVYNEQF
V: TRBV5-1

CDR3: ASSYSGFPDAEAF
V: TRBV6-9

CDR3: ASSQELQRDQPQH
V: TRBV4-1

CDR3: ASSTQHSGDQPQH
V: TRBV19

CDR3: ASSAPTVTLGNTEAF
V: TRBV9

CDR3: ASTSGQGSNQPQH
V: TRBV19

CDR3: ASSTGDSRSEAF
V: TRBV11-3

CDR3: ASSSQGWNEQF
V: TRBV11-2

CDR3: ASSYYPDRVGTEAF
V: TRBV6-5

CDR3: ASTQTGLSYNEQF
V: TRBV7-2

CDR3: ASSSETPRDRGPGGYGYT
V: TRBV7-8

CDR3: ASRTGYQANTGELF
V: TRBV5-8

CDR3: ASSRNQAGEGETQY
V: TRBV18